A selection of T cell receptor beta chains follows, all from one sample in a study of blood T cell repertoires in COVID-19. Profiled with immunoSEQ multiplex PCR; TCRdb holds only in-frame clones, not every one. The data hold under 300,000 clones, with about nine tenths observed a single time. Input material: peripheral blood. The receptors were gathered from a woman in her 40s who had recovered from COVID-19. Each CDR3 is given with its conserved first and last residue. A D gene is named only where the DNA matches it firmly. Size is stated for part of the rows, as once, few or many counts, or as a class when the clone is expanded.

16	TRBJ2-5	TRBD2	.	TRBV19	TGTGCCAGTAGTATGGAGGCCCTAGCGGGCCAAGAGACCCAGTACTTC	CASSMEALAGQETQYF
16	TRBJ2-7	TRBD2	few	TRBV19	TGTGCCAGTAGTATATTGTCAACTAGCGGGAGTTATGAGCAGTACTTC	CASSILSTSGSYEQYF
16	TRBJ2-1	.	.	TRBV5-1	.	CASSLNGWASGSELFF
15	TRBJ1-2	.	once	TRBV7-8	TGTGCCAGCAGCTCTGGGCAGGGCTGGATGGGTGGCTACACCTTC	CASSSGQGWMGGYTF
15	TRBJ1-1	.	.	TRBV4-1	TGCGCCAGCAGCCAAGATCATGGCACCCCCACTGAAGCTTTCTTT	CASSQDHGTPTEAFF
14	TRBJ2-3	.	.	TRBV4-1	TGCGCCAGCAGCCAAGACTCTAGCACAGATACGCAGTATTTT	CASSQDSSTDTQYF
20	TRBJ2-1	.	.	TRBV24-1	TGTGCCACCAGTGACCCGAGGGGGATTAGCGGGCAACCGTCCTACAATGAGCAGTTCTTC	CATSDPRGISGQPSYNEQFF
10	TRBJ2-3	.	.	TRBV7-9	TGCGGGAGCGGACCAGATACGCAGTATTTT	CGSGPDTQYF
15	TRBJ2-2	TRBD1	.	TRBV7-9	TGTGCCAGCAGCCCCGGGACAGGGGACACCGGGGAGCTGTTTTTT	CASSPGTGDTGELFF
16	TRBJ2-3	.	.	TRBV7-3	TGTGCCAGCAGCTTAGGACCGGCGGCAGGGACAGATACGCAGTATTTT	CASSLGPAAGTDTQYF
15	TRBJ1-1	.	.	TRBV21-1	TGTGCCAGCAGCCGACACGGACAGGGGAACACTGAAGCTTTCTTT	CASSRHGQGNTEAFF
15	TRBJ2-7	.	.	TRBV9	TGTGCCAGCAGTCCCGGGGGGCGGGTCACCTACGAGCAGTACTTC	CASSPGGRVTYEQYF
14	TRBJ1-5	.	.	TRBV6-1	TGTGCCAGCAGTGAAGCAGGGGGCAATCAGCCCCAGCATTTT	CASSEAGGNQPQHF
16	TRBJ2-1	TRBD2	.	TRBV11-3	TGTGCCAGCAGCCCTCGGACTAGCGGGAGGTCGTATGAGCAGTTCTTC	CASSPRTSGRSYEQFF
11	TRBJ1-2	.	.	TRBV28	TGTGCCAGCAGTTTGTCTAGGGGCTACACCTTC	CASSLSRGYTF
14	TRBJ1-5	TRBD1	.	TRBV3-1/TRBV3-2	TGTGCCAGCAGCCAGTACAGGGGGGGACAGCCCCAGCATTTT	CASSQYRGGQPQHF
14	TRBJ1-1	.	.	TRBV11-3	TGTGCCAGCAGCCAGAATCAGGGTAACACTGAAGCTTTCTTT	CASSQNQGNTEAFF
19	TRBJ2-1	TRBD2	.	TRBV6-1	TGTGCCAGCAGTGAAGCGTTCGGGGTAGCGGGGCCCCCTTACAATGAGCAGTTCTTC	CASSEAFGVAGPPYNEQFF
17	TRBJ2-5	TRBD2	once	TRBV28	TGTGCCAGCAGTCCCCCCCACGGCGGGAGGGCCGGAGAGACCCAGTACTTC	CASSPPHGGRAGETQYF
13	TRBJ1-1	TRBD1	.	TRBV7-8	TGTGCCAGCAGCCTGACAGGGTACACTGAAGCTTTCTTT	CASSLTGYTEAFF
15	TRBJ2-1	TRBD2	.	TRBV28	TGTGCCAGCAGCCTGGGAGCGGGAGGGCCGGTTGAGCAGTTCTTC	CASSLGAGGPVEQFF
14	TRBJ2-3	TRBD2	.	TRBV5-8	TGTGCCAGCAGCCCTCATGGGGGGGCAGATACGCAGTATTTT	CASSPHGGADTQYF